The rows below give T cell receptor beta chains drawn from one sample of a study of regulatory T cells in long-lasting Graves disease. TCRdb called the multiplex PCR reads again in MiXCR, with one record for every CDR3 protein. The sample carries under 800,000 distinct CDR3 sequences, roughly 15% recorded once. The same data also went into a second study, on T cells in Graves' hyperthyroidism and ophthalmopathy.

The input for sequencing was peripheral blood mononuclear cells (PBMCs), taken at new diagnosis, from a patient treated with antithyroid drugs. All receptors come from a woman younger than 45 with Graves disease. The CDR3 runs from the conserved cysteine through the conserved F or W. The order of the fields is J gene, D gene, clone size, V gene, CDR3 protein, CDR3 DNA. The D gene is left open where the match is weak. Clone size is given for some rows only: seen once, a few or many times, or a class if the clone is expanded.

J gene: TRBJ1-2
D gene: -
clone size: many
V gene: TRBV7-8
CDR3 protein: CASSLYLESGYTF
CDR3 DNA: TGTGCCAGCAGCTTATACTTGGAGAGTGGCTACACCTTC

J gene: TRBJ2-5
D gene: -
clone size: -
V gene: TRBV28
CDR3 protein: CASSLGVAAEETQYF
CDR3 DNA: TGTGCCAGCAGTTTGGGAGTCGCAGCGGAAGAGACCCAGTACTTC

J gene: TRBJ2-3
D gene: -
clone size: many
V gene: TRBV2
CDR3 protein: CASSERSTDTQYF
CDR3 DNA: TGTGCCAGCAGTGAACGCAGCACAGATACGCAGTATTTT

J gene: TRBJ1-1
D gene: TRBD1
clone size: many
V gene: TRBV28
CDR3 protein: CASQGGDLNTEAFF
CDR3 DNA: TGTGCCAGCCAGGGGGGGGATTTGAACACTGAAGCTTTCTTT

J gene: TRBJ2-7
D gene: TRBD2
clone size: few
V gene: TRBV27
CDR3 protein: CASSTPWGAGGEQYF
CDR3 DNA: TGTGCCAGCAGTACCCCCTGGGGAGCGGGAGGCGAGCAGTACTTC

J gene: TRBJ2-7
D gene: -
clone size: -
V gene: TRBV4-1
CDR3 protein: CASSPDPDYEQYF
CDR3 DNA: TGCGCCAGCAGCCCCGACCCCGACTACGAGCAGTACTTC

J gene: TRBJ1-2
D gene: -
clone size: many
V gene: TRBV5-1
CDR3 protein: CASSSSSDSNYGYTF
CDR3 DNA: TGCGCCAGCAGCTCGTCATCAGACTCTAACTATGGCTACACCTTC

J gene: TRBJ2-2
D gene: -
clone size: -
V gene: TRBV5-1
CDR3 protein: CASSARQGLGKGTGELFF
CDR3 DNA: TGCGCCAGCAGCGCCCGACAGGGTCTAGGGAAAGGGACTGGGGAGCTGTTTTTT

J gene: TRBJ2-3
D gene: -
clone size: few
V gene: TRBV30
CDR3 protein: CAWSVGQGIDTQYF
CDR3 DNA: TGTGCCTGGAGTGTAGGCCAGGGTATAGATACGCAGTATTTT

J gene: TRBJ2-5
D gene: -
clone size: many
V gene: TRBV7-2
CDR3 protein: CASSPRWGGQETQYF
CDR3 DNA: TGTGCCAGCAGCCCCCGTTGGGGAGGACAAGAGACCCAGTACTTC